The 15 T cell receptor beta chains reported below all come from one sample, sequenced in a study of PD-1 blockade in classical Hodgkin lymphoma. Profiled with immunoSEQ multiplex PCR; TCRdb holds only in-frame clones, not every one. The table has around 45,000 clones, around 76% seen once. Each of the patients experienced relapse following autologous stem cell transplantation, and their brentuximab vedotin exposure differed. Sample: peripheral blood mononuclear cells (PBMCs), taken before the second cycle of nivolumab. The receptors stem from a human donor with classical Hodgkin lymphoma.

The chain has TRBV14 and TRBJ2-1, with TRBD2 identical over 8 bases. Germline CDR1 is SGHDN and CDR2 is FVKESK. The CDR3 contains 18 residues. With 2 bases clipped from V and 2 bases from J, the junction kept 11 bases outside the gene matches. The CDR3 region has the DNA TGTGCCAGCAGCCAATTCTTCGGGGGGGCTGACGCCTACAATGAGCAGTTCTTC. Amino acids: CASSQFFGGADAYNEQFF.

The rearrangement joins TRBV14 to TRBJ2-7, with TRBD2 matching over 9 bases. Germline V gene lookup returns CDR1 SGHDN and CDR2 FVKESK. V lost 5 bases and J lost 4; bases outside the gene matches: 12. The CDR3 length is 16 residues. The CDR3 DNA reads TGTGCCAGCAGCAATCGGACTAGCGAAATACGATACGAGCAGTACTTC. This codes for CASSNRTSEIRYEQYF.

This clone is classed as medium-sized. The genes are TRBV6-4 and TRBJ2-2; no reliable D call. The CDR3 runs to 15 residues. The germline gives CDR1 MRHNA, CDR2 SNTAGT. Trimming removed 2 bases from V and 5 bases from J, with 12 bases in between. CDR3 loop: CASSDRASGTGELFF. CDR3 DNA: TGTGCCAGCAGTGACCGAGCTTCCGGTACCGGGGAGCTGTTTTTT.

The CDR3 is CASSLAWSVDTQYF. CDR3 DNA: TGTGCCAGCAGCTTAGCGTGGAGTGTGGATACGCAGTATTTT. The V gene is TRBV7-6, the J gene TRBJ2-3; D gene ambiguous. The ends were cut back, 0 bases at V and 6 bases at J, with 10 bases in the middle. CDR1 and CDR2 (germline): SGHVS, FNYEAQ. This CDR3 spans 14 amino acids.

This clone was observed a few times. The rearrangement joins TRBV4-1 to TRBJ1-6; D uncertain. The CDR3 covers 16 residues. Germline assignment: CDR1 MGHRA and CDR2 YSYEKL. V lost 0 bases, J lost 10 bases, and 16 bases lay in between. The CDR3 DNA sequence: TGCGCCAGCAGCCAAGAAGAGGCAGGCGTCCTCTCACCCCTCCACTTT. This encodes CASSQEEAGVLSPLHF.

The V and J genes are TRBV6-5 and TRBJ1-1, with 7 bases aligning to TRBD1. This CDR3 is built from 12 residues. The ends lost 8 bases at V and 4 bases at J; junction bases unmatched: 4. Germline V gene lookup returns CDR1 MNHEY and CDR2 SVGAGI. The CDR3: CASQGGGTEAFF. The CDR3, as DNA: TGTGCCAGCCAGGGGGGGGGCACTGAAGCTTTCTTT.

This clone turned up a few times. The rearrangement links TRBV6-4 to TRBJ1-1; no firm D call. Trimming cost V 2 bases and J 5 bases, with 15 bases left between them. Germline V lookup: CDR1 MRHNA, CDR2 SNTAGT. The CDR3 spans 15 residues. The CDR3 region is CASSDPLTRGTEAFF. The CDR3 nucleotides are TGTGCCAGCAGTGACCCCTTGACCCGAGGGACTGAAGCTTTCTTT.

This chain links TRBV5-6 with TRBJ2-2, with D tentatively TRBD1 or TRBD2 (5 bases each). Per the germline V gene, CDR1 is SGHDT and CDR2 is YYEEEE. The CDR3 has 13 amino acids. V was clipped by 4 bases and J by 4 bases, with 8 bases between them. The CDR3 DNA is TGTGCCAGCAGCCCCGGGACCACCGGGGAGCTGTTTTTT. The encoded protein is CASSPGTTGELFF.

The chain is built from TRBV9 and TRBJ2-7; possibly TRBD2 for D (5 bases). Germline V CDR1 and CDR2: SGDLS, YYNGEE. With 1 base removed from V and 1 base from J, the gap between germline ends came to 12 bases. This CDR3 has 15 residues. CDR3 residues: CASSVTGSESYEQYF. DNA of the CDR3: TGTGCCAGCAGCGTAACGGGAAGCGAGTCCTACGAGCAGTACTTC.

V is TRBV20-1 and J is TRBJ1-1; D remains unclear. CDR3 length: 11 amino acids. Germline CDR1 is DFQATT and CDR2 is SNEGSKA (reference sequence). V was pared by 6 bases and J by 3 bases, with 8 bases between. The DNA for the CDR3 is TGCAGTGCCAGGAGGGACACTGAAGCTTTCTTT. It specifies CSARRDTEAFF.

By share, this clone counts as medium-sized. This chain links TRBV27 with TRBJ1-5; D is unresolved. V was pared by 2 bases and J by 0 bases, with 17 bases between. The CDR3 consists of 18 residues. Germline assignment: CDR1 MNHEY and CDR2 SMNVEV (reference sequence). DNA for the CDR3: TGTGCCAGCAGTTTAGTTCAGAACCCTAAATATAGCAATCAGCCCCAGCATTTT. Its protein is CASSLVQNPKYSNQPQHF.

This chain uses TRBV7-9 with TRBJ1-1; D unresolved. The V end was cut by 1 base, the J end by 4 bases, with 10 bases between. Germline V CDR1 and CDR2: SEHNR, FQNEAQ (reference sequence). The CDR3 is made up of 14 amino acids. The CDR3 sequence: CASSLGWGTTEAFF. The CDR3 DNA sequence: TGTGCCAGCAGCTTAGGTTGGGGTACCACTGAAGCTTTCTTT.

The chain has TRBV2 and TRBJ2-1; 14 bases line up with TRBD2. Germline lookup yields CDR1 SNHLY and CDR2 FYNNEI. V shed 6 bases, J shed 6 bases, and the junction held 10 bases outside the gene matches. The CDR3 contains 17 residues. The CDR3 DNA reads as TGTGCCAGCAGAGGACTAGCGGGAGGATTCCATCCCAATGAGCAGTTCTTC. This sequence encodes CASRGLAGGFHPNEQFF.

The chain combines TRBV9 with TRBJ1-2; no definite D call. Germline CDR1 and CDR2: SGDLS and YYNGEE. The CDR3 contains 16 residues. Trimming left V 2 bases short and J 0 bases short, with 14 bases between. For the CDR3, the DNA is TGTGCCAGCAGCGTTGCCCCCGCAGATCCTAACTATGGCTACACCTTC. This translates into CASSVAPADPNYGYTF.

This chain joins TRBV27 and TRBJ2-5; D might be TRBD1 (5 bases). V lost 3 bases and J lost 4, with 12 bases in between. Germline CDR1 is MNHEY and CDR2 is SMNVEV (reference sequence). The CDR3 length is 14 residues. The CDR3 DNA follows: TGTGCCAGCAGTTTGGGGCAAGTCCCAGAGACCCAGTACTTC. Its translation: CASSLGQVPETQYF.